This passage covers 8 T cell receptor beta chains from one sample sequenced in a study of blood T cell repertoires in COVID-19. Repertoires were generated with immunoSEQ multiplex PCR, while TCRdb's copy carries only in-frame clones and drops some. This table has 200,000 to 250,000 clones, around four fifths appearing once. The source material was peripheral blood. These receptor sequences come from an older woman with active or convalescent COVID-19.

The chain joins TRBV28 to TRBJ1-1; D might be TRBD1 (5 bases). Germline assignment: CDR1 MDHEN and CDR2 SYDVKM. V was pared by 9 bases and J by 0 bases, with 14 bases between. CDR3 length: 14 residues. The DNA for the CDR3 is TGTGCCAGTCCAGGGACGGGGGTGAACACTGAAGCTTTCTTT. Its translation is CASPGTGVNTEAFF.

The CDR3 DNA reads as TGTGCCAGCAGCACGGTAACAGGGGGGAGCACTGAAGCTTTCTTT. Residues: CASSTVTGGSTEAFF. The rearrangement links TRBV7-2 to TRBJ1-1, with 8 bases matching TRBD1. This CDR3 comprises 15 residues. Trimming at V came to 5 bases and at J to 4 bases, leaving 9 bases not matched to a gene. Germline-derived CDR1 and CDR2 are SGHTA and FQGNSA. Full variable domain (missing parts from reference TRBV7-2 and TRBJ1-1): GAGVSQSPSNKVTEKGKDVELRCDPISGHTALYWYRQSLGQGLEFLIYFQGNSAPDKSGLPSDRFSAERTGGSVSTLTIQRTQQEDSAVYLCASSTVTGGSTEAFFGQGTRLTVV.

This rearrangement joins TRBV10-3 to TRBJ2-2; TRBD2 matches at 15 bases. The length of the CDR3 is 15 residues. Unmatched junction bases numbered 3, after V lost 7 bases and J lost 6 bases. Germline assignment: CDR1 ENHRY and CDR2 SYGVKD. CDR3 nucleotides: TGTGCCATCACCCGGACTAGCGGGGGGGCCGGGGAGCTGTTTTTT. Translated, it gives CAITRTSGGAGELFF.

Only a few counts were recorded for this clone. V and J are TRBV5-1 and TRBJ1-3; weak D call: TRBD1 (5 bases). The CDR3 sequence is 16 residues long. The V gene's germline CDR1 is SGHRS and CDR2 YFSETQ. V was cut by 0 bases and J by 0 bases, with 10 bases left in between. CDR3 in amino acids: CASSLATGTSGNTIYF. The CDR3 nucleotides read TGCGCCAGCAGCTTGGCCACAGGTACCTCTGGAAACACCATATATTTT. Drawing the rest from reference TRBV5-1 and TRBJ1-3, the complete variable domain is KAGVTQTPRYLIKTRGQQVTLSCSPISGHRSVSWYQQTPGQGLQFLFEYFSETQRNKGNFPGRFSGRQFSNSRSEMNVSTLELGDSALYLCASSLATGTSGNTIYFGEGSWLTVV.

This rearrangement joins TRBV27 to TRBJ1-2, with D possibly TRBD1 on 5 matching bases. This CDR3 region has 12 residues. Per germline, CDR1 MNHEY and CDR2 SMNVEV (reference sequence). V was pared by 5 bases and J by 8 bases, with 12 bases between. The CDR3 sequence is CASSTRRGGYTF. Here the CDR3 DNA reads TGTGCCAGCAGTACTCGACGGGGGGGCTACACCTTC.

The J gene is TRBJ2-7, the V gene TRBV7-9, with a tentative D call TRBD2 (7 bases). The CDR3 contains 14 residues. Deletions cut 3 bases from V and 0 bases from J, with 9 bases between. Germline CDR1 SEHNR, CDR2 FQNEAQ (reference sequence). For the CDR3, the DNA is TGTGCCAGCAGCTTGGGGGGGCTCTCCTACGAGCAGTACTTC. This encodes CASSLGGLSYEQYF.

The chain combines TRBV5-1 with TRBJ2-1; 7 bases are a match to TRBD2. CDR1 is SGHRS, CDR2 YFSETQ, per germline. The V and J ends lost 0 bases and 6 bases, in that order; junction bases with no gene match: 6. The CDR3 extends over 15 amino acids. In nucleotides, the CDR3 is TGCGCCAGCAGCTTGGCCAGCGGGGCCCCCAATGAGCAGTTCTTC. Its protein is CASSLASGAPNEQFF.

This sequence joins TRBV5-4 and TRBJ2-7, with 7 positions matching TRBD1. CDR3 length: 14 residues. Trimming took 4 bases from V and 7 from J; bases not matched to a gene: 11. The V gene's germline CDR1 is SGHNT and CDR2 YYREEE (reference sequence). In DNA, the CDR3 is TGTGCCAGCAGCCTTAGGACAGGCCCTGAAGAGCAGTACTTC. Translating gives CASSLRTGPEEQYF.